Sequencing of this T cell receptor (beta chain) was carried out in a study of Ad26.COV2.S vaccination and SARS-CoV-2 variants. Study summary: Once, or twice with 56 days between doses, Ad26.COV2.S was given intramuscularly.

With respect to this clone: Its antigen is as yet unknown.

Profiled with immunoSEQ multiplex PCR; TCRdb holds only in-frame clones, not every one. The repertoire holds hundreds of thousands of clones, with 80% to 90% as singletons. Study-wide results and caveats: Spike-specific TCR breadth in vaccine recipients exceeded that seen in placebo recipients. Non-spike TCR breadth was similar in vaccine and placebo recipients.

The treatment is: around 19 received Ad26.COV2.S at low or high dose, single or two shots; about five received placebo; per-sample allocation not given. Day 63 after the first vaccine or placebo injection was the time point for sampling. This vaccine is an Ad26 vector that expresses the Wuhan-strain SARS-CoV-2 spike. The source is a person between 18 and 65 years old who received the Ad26.COV2.S COVID-19 vaccine or a placebo. The sequences come from peripheral blood, collected in a trial of Ad26.COV2.S vaccine versus placebo.

The CDR3 protein is CASSLSGTGGSGANVLTF. The CDR3 DNA sequence: TGTGCCAGCAGTTTATCTGGGACAGGGGGCTCTGGGGCCAACGTCCTGACTTTC. The rearrangement joins TRBV27 to TRBJ2-6, with TRBD1 matching 11 bases. This CDR3 is 18 amino acids long. V shed 0 bases and J 0 bases; nucleotides not matched to a gene: 1. Germline V gene sequence: CDR1 MNHEY, CDR2 SMNVEV (reference sequence).